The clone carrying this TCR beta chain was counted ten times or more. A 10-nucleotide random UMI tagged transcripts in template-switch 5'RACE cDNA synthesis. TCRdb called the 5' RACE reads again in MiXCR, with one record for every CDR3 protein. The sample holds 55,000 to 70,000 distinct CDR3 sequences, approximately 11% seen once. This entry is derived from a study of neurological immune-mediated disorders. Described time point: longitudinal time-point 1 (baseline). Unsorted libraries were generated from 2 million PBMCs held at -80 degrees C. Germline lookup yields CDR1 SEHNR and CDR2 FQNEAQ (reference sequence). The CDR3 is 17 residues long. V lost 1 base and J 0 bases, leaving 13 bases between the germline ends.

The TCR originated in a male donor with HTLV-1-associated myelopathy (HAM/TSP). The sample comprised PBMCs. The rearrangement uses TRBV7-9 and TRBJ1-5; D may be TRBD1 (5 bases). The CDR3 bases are TGTGCCAGCAGCTTAGGAAGAGGGGTTAATAGCAATCAGCCCCAGCATTTT. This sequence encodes CASSLGRGVNSNQPQHF.